The 32 T cell receptor beta chains below all came from one sample that was sequenced in a study of T cells after yellow fever vaccination. MiXCR, run by TCRdb on the 5' RACE reads, gives a single entry per CDR3 protein. The sample records a few hundred thousand distinct CDR3 sequences, about 6.6% being singletons. The material was PBMCs, obtained around 45 days after the first yellow fever vaccination. The receptor set was obtained from a man aged 18-30 years who received the YFV17D yellow fever vaccine.

This clonotype was found a few times. This chain uses TRBV7-9 with TRBJ1-1; no clear D gene. V lost 5 bases, J lost 3 bases, and 13 bases lay in between. The CDR3 contains 14 residues. CDR1 is SEHNR and CDR2 is FQNEAQ in the germline V gene (reference sequence). The CDR3 DNA reads as TGTGCCAGCAGCAAACCAGTTAGGGACACTGAAGCTTTCTTT. This gives the protein CASSKPVRDTEAFF.

This chain joins TRBV5-1 and TRBJ1-1, with D uncertain. The CDR3 has 14 amino acids. The germline V gene has CDR1 SGHRS and CDR2 YFSETQ. V was trimmed by 0 bases and J by 4 bases, leaving 10 bases between them. CDR3 sequence (DNA): TGCGCCAGCAGCTTGGTGGGGTACAGCACTGAAGCTTTCTTT. Its protein product is CASSLVGYSTEAFF. The variable domain in full, completed from reference TRBV5-1 and TRBJ1-1, reads KAGVTQTPRYLIKTRGQQVTLSCSPISGHRSVSWYQQTPGQGLQFLFEYFSETQRNKGNFPGRFSGRQFSNSRSEMNVSTLELGDSALYLCASSLVGYSTEAFFGQGTRLTVV.

This clonotype was picked up a small number of times. The V and J genes are TRBV4-3 and TRBJ2-7; D is perhaps TRBD1 (6 bases). The CDR3 has 15 residues. Trimming pared 0 bases from V and 4 bases from J, leaving 13 bases between. Germline V gene data show CDR1 as LGHNA and CDR2 as YSLEER. CDR3: CASSQDRAGAYEQYF. CDR3 coding DNA: TGCGCCAGCAGCCAAGATAGGGCAGGGGCGTACGAGCAGTACTTC.

V and J are TRBV20-1 and TRBJ2-2; D uncertain. The V end lost 3 bases, the J end lost 3 bases, and 8 bases lay between the germline ends. Germline V gene lookup returns CDR1 DFQATT and CDR2 SNEGSKA (reference sequence). CDR3 length equals 13 residues. CDR3 DNA sequence: TGCAGTGCTAGCCCGCAAGACACCGGGGAGCTGTTTTTT. It specifies CSASPQDTGELFF.

The chain uses TRBV6-5 and TRBJ2-1; possibly TRBD1 for D (6 bases). The CDR3 spans 16 residues. The V and J ends lost 5 bases and 0 bases respectively, with 14 bases between them. CDR1 is MNHEY, CDR2 SVGAGI, per germline. DNA for the CDR3: TGTGCCAGCAGTCCCCCGGGACATCGCTCCTACAATGAGCAGTTCTTC. Translation gives CASSPPGHRSYNEQFF.

This clonotype was detected ten times or more. V and J are TRBV6-5 and TRBJ2-7; the D gene is possibly TRBD1 (5 bases). Germline values: CDR1 MNHEY, CDR2 SVGAGI. The CDR3 is 13 amino acids. Between the trimmed V and J ends, which lost 0 bases and 6 bases, there was a span of 9 bases. CDR3 DNA sequence: TGTGCCAGCAGTTACTCTCGACAGTTCGAGCAGTACTTC. Its protein is CASSYSRQFEQYF.

In its sample, this clonotype was seen a few times. The rearrangement links TRBV11-2 to TRBJ1-3; D call uncertain. The CDR3 is 14 residues long. Trimming took off 7 bases at V and 1 base at J, with 11 bases between the two ends. Looked up from germline, CDR1 is SGHAT and CDR2 is FQNNGV. CDR3: CASNPRSSGNTIYF. The CDR3 region has the DNA TGTGCCAGCAACCCGCGGTCGTCTGGAAACACCATATATTTT.

V gene TRBV5-4 combines with J gene TRBJ2-7; TRBD1 matches 7 bases. The CDR3 is 12 amino acids. CDR1 is SGHNT and CDR2 is YYREEE in the germline V gene (reference sequence). Trimming cost V 4 bases and J 6 bases; bases outside gene matches: 4. The CDR3 coding sequence is TGTGCCAGCAGCCGAGACAGGGCCGAGCAGTACTTC. Amino acids: CASSRDRAEQYF.

This clonotype has at least ten counts. CDR3 amino acids: CASSTPLGAGDNEQFF. The DNA of the CDR3 is TGTGCCAGCAGCACACCTCTCGGGGCGGGCGACAATGAGCAGTTCTTC. This chain uses TRBV6-2 or TRBV6-3 with TRBJ2-1, with D perhaps assigned TRBD1 or TRBD2 (5 bases each). The CDR3 covers 16 residues. Germline CDR1 MNHEY, CDR2 SVGEGT. V lost 6 bases and J 5 bases, leaving 20 bases between the germline ends.

The chain links TRBV18 to TRBJ2-1; D not resolved. V gave up 1 base and J gave up 10 bases, with 8 bases separating them. Germline CDR1 reads KGHSH; CDR2 reads LQKENI. The CDR3 runs 12 residues. The CDR3: CASSPRYGEQFF. CDR3 DNA sequence: TGTGCCAGCTCACCACGCTATGGGGAGCAGTTCTTC.

To note about this clonotype: A single base separates this from a much larger clone, so it may be a read error. The J gene is TRBJ2-5, the V gene TRBV6-5, with D unresolved. The CDR3 spans 11 residues. The V gene's germline CDR1 is MNHEY and CDR2 SVGAGI. The CDR3, as DNA: TGTGCCAGCCGTTACTCGGAGACCCAGTACTTC. Translated: CASRYSETQYF.

This clonotype was seen only a few times. The chain recombines TRBV20-1 with TRBJ2-3; possibly TRBD1 for D (6 bases). Germline CDR1 reads DFQATT; CDR2 reads SNEGSKA (reference sequence). CDR3 length: 15 amino acids. The V end was cut by 0 bases, the J end by 3 bases, with 13 bases between. As DNA, the CDR3 is TGCAGTGCTAGAGATCCGGGACACCAAACAGATACGCAGTATTTT. It is translated as CSARDPGHQTDTQYF.

This clonotype was found a few times. DNA of the CDR3: TGTGCTAGTGGTTTACCATACACCGGGGAGCTGTTTTTT. It is translated as CASGLPYTGELFF. This chain links TRBV12-5 with TRBJ2-2, with D unresolved. Germline-derived CDR1 and CDR2 are LGHNT and FRNRAP. The CDR3 contains 13 residues. V was clipped by 3 bases and J by 3 bases, with 5 bases between them.

This chain links TRBV20-1 with TRBJ1-5; no clear D gene. The CDR3 totals 14 residues. Germline assignment: CDR1 DFQATT and CDR2 SNEGSKA (reference sequence). V lost 4 bases to trimming and J lost 1 base, with 11 bases between them. The CDR3 nucleotides are TGCAGTGCTATGCCGGGATTAAGCAATCAGCCCCAGCATTTT. It encodes CSAMPGLSNQPQHF.

This clonotype appeared a single time. A read error may be the cause here, since a much bigger clone is one base away. Likely a read error: the CDR3 ends without its conserved phenylalanine or tryptophan. The rearrangement joins TRBV5-4 to TRBJ1-1; 7 nucleotides agree with TRBD1. V lost 4 bases to trimming and J lost 3 bases; unmatched junction nucleotides: 12. Germline V gene sequence: CDR1 SGHNT, CDR2 YYREEE (reference sequence). The CDR3 consists of 16 residues. This chain's CDR3 is CASSGGGRGADTEAFY. In DNA form, the CDR3 reads TGTGCCAGCAGCGGAGGGGGCCGGGGAGCGGACACTGAAGCTTTCTAT.

Only a few counts were recorded for this clonotype. V gene TRBV30 combines with J gene TRBJ2-6; tentatively, D is TRBD1 or TRBD2 (6 bases each). Germline V gives CDR1 GTSNPN, CDR2 SVGIG (reference sequence). Trimming stripped 5 bases from V and 0 bases from J, with 14 bases between. The CDR3 has 16 amino acids. As DNA, the CDR3 is TGTGCCTGGGGGTGGGGGGCGGACTCTGGGGCCAACGTCCTGACTTTC. Protein sequence: CAWGWGADSGANVLTF.

V usage is TRBV3-1 and J usage is TRBJ2-3; 10 bases are a match to TRBD2. The CDR3 is 20 amino acids. CDR1 and CDR2 (germline): LGHDT, YNNKEL (reference sequence). The J segment lost 3 bases and the V segment lost 0 bases, leaving 15 bases of the junction unmatched. CDR3 in DNA: TGTGCCAGCAGCCAAGAAGCCCCCAAGGCTAGCGGGAGCCCTACAGATACGCAGTATTTT. Encoded protein: CASSQEAPKASGSPTDTQYF.

This clonotype has a handful of counts. The rearrangement links TRBV5-1 to TRBJ2-2; the match to TRBD1 covers 7 bases. Trimming took 6 bases from V and 6 from J; bases not matched to a gene: 11. This CDR3 is 15 amino acids long. Germline values: CDR1 SGHRS, CDR2 YFSETQ. The CDR3 bases are TGCGCCAGCACTAGACAGGGCGGTGATCCCGGGGAGCTGTTTTTT. Its translation: CASTRQGGDPGELFF. Full variable domain (remainder filled in from reference TRBV5-1 and TRBJ2-2): KAGVTQTPRYLIKTRGQQVTLSCSPISGHRSVSWYQQTPGQGLQFLFEYFSETQRNKGNFPGRFSGRQFSNSRSEMNVSTLELGDSALYLCASTRQGGDPGELFFGEGSRLTVL.

The rearrangement uses TRBV3-1 and TRBJ1-4; possibly TRBD1 for D (6 bases). Per the germline V gene, CDR1 is LGHDT and CDR2 is YNNKEL (reference sequence). The V end lost 7 bases, the J end lost 6 bases, and 18 bases lay between the germline ends. The CDR3 consists of 15 residues. CDR3 region: CASTTGGGGYEKLFF. Written as DNA, the CDR3 is TGTGCCAGCACCACGGGAGGGGGGGGATATGAAAAACTGTTTTTT. Combining the CDR3 with reference TRBV3-1 and TRBJ1-4 gives the whole variable domain DTAVSQTPKYLVTQMGNDKSIKCEQNLGHDTMYWYKQDSKKFLKIMFSYNNKELIINETVPNRFSPKSPDKAHLNLHINSLELGDSAVYFCASTTGGGGYEKLFFGSGTQLSVL.

The chain employs TRBV6-1 and TRBJ2-3, with TRBD1 identical over 7 bases. CDR1 and CDR2 from the germline V gene are MNHNS and SASEGT. Trimming cost V 6 bases and J 2 bases; bases outside gene matches: 11. The CDR3 covers 16 residues. The CDR3 DNA reads TGTGCCAGCAGAGGGGACAGACAAGGGTCCACAGATACGCAGTATTTT. Translating gives CASRGDRQGSTDTQYF.

The chain's CDR3 is CASSSSWEQFF. The DNA for the CDR3 is TGTGCCAGCAGTTCTAGTTGGGAGCAGTTCTTC. The chain employs TRBV6-6 and TRBJ2-1; D gene ambiguous. This CDR3 has 11 residues. The V and J ends lost 4 bases and 10 bases respectively, with 8 bases between them. CDR1 is MNHNY and CDR2 is SVGAGI in the germline V gene (reference sequence).

In nucleotides, the CDR3 is TGTGCCAGCAGCCGGCCGCCGGGTTACGAGCAGTACGTC. Translating gives CASSRPPGYEQYV. The chain uses TRBV5-4 and TRBJ2-7, with no clear D. Trimming shortened V by 4 bases and J by 4 bases, and 12 bases separated the two germline ends. The CDR3 is 13 residues long. Germline assignment: CDR1 SGHNT and CDR2 YYREEE (reference sequence).

The sample holds a few counts of this clonotype. V gene TRBV5-1 combines with J gene TRBJ1-6; 8 positions agree with TRBD1. The CDR3 consists of 14 residues. From germline, CDR1 is SGHRS and CDR2 YFSETQ. Losses at the gene ends were 4 bases for V and 9 bases for J; bases not matched to a gene: 6. DNA for the CDR3: TGCGCCAGCAGCGGCAGGGGGCTCGCTTCACCCCTCCACTTT. Translated, it gives CASSGRGLASPLHF. Based on the CDR3 plus reference TRBV5-1 and TRBJ1-6, the full variable domain is KAGVTQTPRYLIKTRGQQVTLSCSPISGHRSVSWYQQTPGQGLQFLFEYFSETQRNKGNFPGRFSGRQFSNSRSEMNVSTLELGDSALYLCASSGRGLASPLHFGNGTRLTVT.

This clonotype was found a few times. The chain combines TRBV18 with TRBJ2-7, with D perhaps matching TRBD1 or TRBD2 (6 bases each). V was clipped by 2 bases and J by 0 bases, with 11 bases between them. The germline V gene encodes CDR1 KGHSH and CDR2 LQKENI. This CDR3 region has 15 residues. Written as DNA, the CDR3 is TGTGCCAGCTCACCAGGAGGGGGTTTCTCCTACGAGCAGTACGTC. Amino acids: CASSPGGGFSYEQYV.

This clonotype was counted many times. The chain links TRBV4-3 to TRBJ2-2; possible D gene TRBD2, 5 bases. The CDR3 is 15 residues long. CDR1 is LGHNA and CDR2 is YSLEER in the germline V gene. Trimming stripped 0 bases from V and 6 bases from J, with 11 bases between. The CDR3 DNA reads TGCGCCAGCAGCCAAGAGGGAGTCGATCCCGGGGAGCTGTTTTTT. As protein: CASSQEGVDPGELFF.

This clonotype came up a few times. This chain joins TRBV5-1 and TRBJ2-2, with 8 bases matching TRBD1. The ends lost 4 bases at V and 5 bases at J; junction bases unmatched: 7. Germline V gene sequence: CDR1 SGHRS, CDR2 YFSETQ. The CDR3 is made up of 15 amino acids. CDR3 DNA: TGCGCCAGCAGCACCGGACAGGGTTGGACCGGGGAGCTGTTTTTT. Translation gives CASSTGQGWTGELFF. The full variable domain, in which reference TRBV5-1 and TRBJ2-2 provide the parts outside the CDR3, is KAGVTQTPRYLIKTRGQQVTLSCSPISGHRSVSWYQQTPGQGLQFLFEYFSETQRNKGNFPGRFSGRQFSNSRSEMNVSTLELGDSALYLCASSTGQGWTGELFFGEGSRLTVL.

This clonotype has a handful of counts. V usage is TRBV18 and J usage is TRBJ1-4; D perhaps matches TRBD1 (5 bases). The CDR3 covers 14 residues. Germline V gene lookup returns CDR1 KGHSH and CDR2 LQKENI. V lost 6 bases to trimming and J lost 5 bases, with 13 bases between them. The chain's CDR3 is CASSRGLENEKLFF. The CDR3 DNA reads as TGTGCCAGCTCCCGGGGCCTGGAAAATGAAAAACTGTTTTTT. The whole variable domain, filled in from reference TRBV18 and TRBJ1-4, reads NAGVMQNPRHLVRRRGQEARLRCSPMKGHSHVYWYRQLPEEGLKFMVYLQKENIIDESGMPKERFSAEFPKEGPSILRIQQVVRGDSAAYFCASSRGLENEKLFFGSGTQLSVL.

The gene calls are TRBV7-8 and TRBJ1-1; no reliable D call. CDR1 and CDR2 (germline): SGHVS, FQNEAQ. The CDR3 is made up of 10 amino acids. The germline V and J ends were trimmed by 5 bases and 4 bases, with 2 bases remaining between them. The CDR3 here is CASSATEAFF. CDR3 DNA sequence: TGTGCCAGCAGCGCCACTGAAGCTTTCTTT.

This clonotype has just a few counts. The V call is TRBV10-3, the J call TRBJ1-1; 8 nucleotides match TRBD1. From germline, CDR1 is ENHRY and CDR2 SYGVKD. The CDR3 runs 12 residues. V gave up 6 bases and J gave up 6 bases; unmatched junction bases: 3. The DNA of the CDR3 is TGTGCCATCAGGGGACAGGCTCCTGAAGCTTTCTTT. Its translation: CAIRGQAPEAFF.

This sequence joins TRBV7-8 and TRBJ2-7, with 7 bases identical to TRBD2. The CDR3 totals 14 residues. CDR1 SGHVS and CDR2 FQNEAQ come from the germline V gene. J was trimmed by 3 bases and V by 1 base; bases with no gene match: 3. CDR3 bases: TGTGCCAGCAGCTTAGAGCGGGGCAACTACGAGCAGTACTTC. It codes for CASSLERGNYEQYF.

This chain joins TRBV7-3 and TRBJ2-5, with D possibly TRBD2 on 6 matching bases. Germline V gene data show CDR1 as SGHTA and CDR2 as FQGTGA. The length of the CDR3 is 15 residues. Trimming cost V 1 base and J 1 base, with 10 bases left between them. CDR3 DNA sequence: TGTGCCAGCAGCTTAATTGCAGCGGGCCAAGAGACCCAGTACTTC. Translating it yields CASSLIAAGQETQYF.

This clonotype was observed a handful of times. The chain has TRBV7-2 and TRBJ2-4; unclear D gene. This CDR3 has 13 residues. The germline CDR1 and CDR2 sequences are SGHTA and FQGNSA. V shed 2 bases and J shed 9 bases, with 11 bases lying between them. The CDR3 DNA reads as TGTGCCAGCAGCTTAATAGGGCAAGGCATTCAGTACTTC. Translated: CASSLIGQGIQYF.